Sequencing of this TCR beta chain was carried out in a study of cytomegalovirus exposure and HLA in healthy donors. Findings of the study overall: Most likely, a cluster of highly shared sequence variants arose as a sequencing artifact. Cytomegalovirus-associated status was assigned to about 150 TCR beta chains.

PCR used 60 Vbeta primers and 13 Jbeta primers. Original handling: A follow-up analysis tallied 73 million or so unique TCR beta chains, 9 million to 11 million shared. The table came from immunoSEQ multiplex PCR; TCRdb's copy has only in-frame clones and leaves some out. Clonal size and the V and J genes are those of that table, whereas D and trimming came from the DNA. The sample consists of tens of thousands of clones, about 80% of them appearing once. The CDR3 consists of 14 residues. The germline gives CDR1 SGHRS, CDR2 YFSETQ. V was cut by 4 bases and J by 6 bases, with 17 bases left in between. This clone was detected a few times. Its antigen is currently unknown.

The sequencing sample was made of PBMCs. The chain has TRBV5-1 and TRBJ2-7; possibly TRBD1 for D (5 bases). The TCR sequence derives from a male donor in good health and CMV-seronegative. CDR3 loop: CASSTAGLFAEQYF. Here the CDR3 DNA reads TGCGCCAGCAGCACCGCAGGGTTGTTCGCCGAGCAGTACTTC.